The rows below give T cell receptor beta chains drawn from one sample of a study of cytomegalovirus exposure and HLA in healthy donors. The repertoire was sequenced with immunoSEQ multiplex PCR; TCRdb's copy has only in-frame clones and lacks some. The table lists about 82,000 clones, approximately 93% of them singletons. What was sequenced was PBMCs. The receptors shown here come from a man aged 18 to 35 in good health and CMV-seronegative. Both conserved end residues are part of each CDR3. The D gene is left open where the match is weak. Size is stated for part of the rows, as once, few or many counts, or as a class when the clone is expanded.

clone size	V gene	J gene	D gene	CDR3 DNA	CDR3 protein
NA	TRBV19	TRBJ1-5	TRBD1	TGTGCCAGTAGTATAAGGACAGGGGGCAATCAGCCCCAGCATTTT	CASSIRTGGNQPQHF
NA	TRBV18	TRBJ2-7	NA	TGTGCCAGCTCACGACGGGATATTTACGAGCAGTACTTC	CASSRRDIYEQYF
NA	TRBV5-4	TRBJ2-5	NA	TGTGCCAGCAGCTCAGGACTGCGAGAGACCCAGTACTTC	CASSSGLRETQYF
once	TRBV19	TRBJ2-6	TRBD1	TGTGCCAGTAGTGGGGACAGGGCTGGGGCCAACGTCCTGACTTTC	CASSGDRAGANVLTF
NA	TRBV19	TRBJ1-2	TRBD1	TGTGCCAGTAGTGCCGACAGGGGCAGCTATGGCTACACCTTC	CASSADRGSYGYTF
NA	TRBV21-1	TRBJ1-5	NA	TGTGCCAGCAGCCGTATGACCGGGACAGGGAATCAGCCCCAGCATTTT	CASSRMTGTGNQPQHF
NA	TRBV19	TRBJ1-1	TRBD1	TGTGCCAGTAGTTACAGGGGGCCTGGGACTGAAGCTTTCTTT	CASSYRGPGTEAFF
NA	TRBV18	TRBJ1-1	NA	TGTGCCAGCTCACCACCTATTCGCCGGGACACTGAAGCTTTCTTT	CASSPPIRRDTEAFF
NA	TRBV11-2	TRBJ2-1	TRBD1	TGTGCCAGCAGAGAAAACAGGGGGCGCACCTACAATGAGCAGTTCTTC	CASRENRGRTYNEQFF
NA	TRBV6-1	TRBJ2-1	TRBD2	TGTGCCAGCAGTGGGGGACTAGCGGGCTTAACCCATGAGCAGTTCTTC	CASSGGLAGLTHEQFF
NA	TRBV6-1	TRBJ2-1	TRBD2	TGTGCCAGCAAGACTAGCGGAGTCGCCTACAATGAGCAGTTCTTC	CASKTSGVAYNEQFF
NA	TRBV30	TRBJ1-5	NA	TGTGCCTGGAGTGTAACCAGTCATAGCAATCAGCCCCAGCATTTT	CAWSVTSHSNQPQHF
NA	TRBV7-3	TRBJ2-1	NA	TGTGCCAGCAGCTTAGGCTTTACGGGGTACAATGAGCAGTTCTTC	CASSLGFTGYNEQFF
NA	TRBV7-7	TRBJ2-1	NA	TGTGCTAGCAGCTCCGGCGGGACCTCCGTGGGTGAGCAGTTCTTC	CASSSGGTSVGEQFF